These 24 T cell receptor beta chains came from one sample sequenced in a study of blood T cell repertoires in COVID-19. Clones were sequenced by immunoSEQ multiplex PCR, and TCRdb holds only the in-frame ones, with some missing. The sample lists a few hundred thousand clones, 85% occurring once. The sequenced sample consisted of peripheral blood. These receptor sequences come from a woman aged 18-35 years with acute or convalescent COVID-19.

The rearrangement links TRBV3-1 (or the pseudogene TRBV3-2) to TRBJ2-7, with a weak D call TRBD2 (6 bases). Germline CDR1 LGHDT, CDR2 YNNKEL (reference sequence). This CDR3 spans 14 amino acids. Trimming pared 3 bases from V and 5 bases from J, leaving 14 bases between. DNA for the CDR3: TGTGCCAGCAGCCATAGGAACGGGGGTAACGAGCAGTACTTC. It is translated as CASSHRNGGNEQYF.

This clone was seen once. The genes are TRBV29-1 and TRBJ1-5; D is possibly TRBD1 (6 bases). The germline gives CDR1 SQVTM, CDR2 ANQGSEA. V lost 7 bases to trimming and J lost 9 bases, with 19 bases between them. The CDR3 loop spans 13 amino acids. CDR3 protein: CSDQGHREGPQHF. The CDR3, as DNA: TGCAGCGACCAGGGACACCGAGAGGGGCCCCAGCATTTT.

In its sample, this clone was seen a few times. The V call is TRBV18, the J call TRBJ2-7; tentatively, D is TRBD2 (5 bases). Germline V gives CDR1 KGHSH, CDR2 LQKENI. The CDR3 runs 15 residues. The V end lost 3 bases, the J end lost 7 bases, and 19 bases lay between the germline ends. The CDR3 coding sequence is TGTGCCAGCTCACCCGAGGGCCCCATAATAGGGGAGCAGTACTTC. Translated, it gives CASSPEGPIIGEQYF.

V is TRBV5-1 and J is TRBJ2-7; the D gene is possibly TRBD2 (6 bases). The CDR3 spans 14 residues. CDR1 is SGHRS and CDR2 is YFSETQ in the germline V gene. Between the trimmed V and J ends, which lost 2 bases and 2 bases, there was a span of 11 bases. CDR3 region: CASSFAREAYEQYF. CDR3 DNA sequence: TGCGCCAGCAGCTTCGCCAGGGAGGCCTACGAGCAGTACTTC.

The J gene is TRBJ2-2, the V gene TRBV9; 9 nucleotides line up with TRBD2. The junction had 6 bases not matched to a gene; V was cut back by 0 bases and J by 6 bases. Germline V CDR1 and CDR2: SGDLS, YYNGEE. The CDR3 runs to 16 residues. The CDR3 DNA sequence: TGTGCCAGCAGCGTAGGACCTAGCGGGATCCCCGGGGAGCTGTTTTTT. The encoded protein is CASSVGPSGIPGELFF.

The CDR3 spells CASSQNHGSSYEQYF. As DNA, the CDR3 is TGTGCCAGCAGCCAAAACCACGGGAGCTCCTACGAGCAGTACTTC. The chain employs TRBV4-2 and TRBJ2-7; TRBD2 might be the D (6 bases). The CDR3 contains 15 residues. In germline, CDR1 is LGHNA, CDR2 YNFKEQ. Trimming took 2 bases from V and 0 from J, leaving 11 bases between them.

The CDR3 reads CASANWASNSPLHF. The DNA of the CDR3 is TGTGCCAGCGCGAATTGGGCCTCAAATTCACCCCTCCACTTT. The chain couples TRBV6-5 to TRBJ1-6, with D unresolved. CDR3 length: 14 amino acids. Germline CDR1 MNHEY, CDR2 SVGAGI. V was clipped by 8 bases and J by 7 bases, with 15 bases between them.

V gene TRBV18 combines with J gene TRBJ2-5, with 7 bases that match TRBD2. V dropped 0 bases and J dropped 5; count of bases not matched to a gene: 6. The CDR3 totals 15 residues. The V gene's germline CDR1 is KGHSH and CDR2 LQKENI. Here the CDR3 reads CASSPPEFGGETQYF. Here the CDR3 DNA reads TGTGCCAGCTCACCACCGGAGTTCGGGGGGGAGACCCAGTACTTC.

The rearrangement links TRBV5-1 to TRBJ2-3, with 7 bases lining up with TRBD1. Looked up from germline, CDR1 is SGHRS and CDR2 is YFSETQ. The V gene end was trimmed by 3 bases and the J gene end by 4 bases; junction bases not matched to a gene: 8. The CDR3 is 15 residues long. This CDR3 reads CASSWGQFGADTQYF. The CDR3 DNA reads as TGCGCCAGCAGCTGGGGACAGTTCGGCGCAGATACGCAGTATTTT.

The chain recombines TRBV3-1 (or the pseudogene TRBV3-2) with TRBJ1-6; D remains ambiguous. This CDR3 is built from 15 residues. Trimming removed 0 bases from V and 7 bases from J, with 10 bases in between. Germline-derived CDR1 and CDR2 are LGHDT and YNNKEL (reference sequence). Here the CDR3 reads CASSQDSQINSPLHF. The CDR3 DNA reads as TGTGCCAGCAGCCAAGACAGTCAGATAAATTCACCCCTCCACTTT.

CDR3 residues: CSVLIISGPSFYNEQFF. CDR3 DNA sequence: TGCAGCGTCCTCATTATTAGCGGGCCGAGCTTCTACAATGAGCAGTTCTTC. The chain uses TRBV29-1 and TRBJ2-1; 7 bases are a match to TRBD2. The germline gives CDR1 SQVTM, CDR2 ANQGSEA. This CDR3 is built from 17 residues. The V and J ends lost 6 bases and 3 bases, in that order; junction bases with no gene match: 17.

This clone has at least ten counts. The gene calls are TRBV5-6 and TRBJ2-7; TRBD2 matches 7 bases. Germline CDR1 SGHDT, CDR2 YYEEEE. Trimming removed 3 bases from V and 0 bases from J; junction bases left unmatched: 6. This CDR3 contains 15 residues. CDR3 region: CASSSGLTLSYEQYF. As DNA, the CDR3 is TGTGCCAGCAGCTCGGGACTAACCCTCTCCTACGAGCAGTACTTC.

The chain carries TRBV7-3 and TRBJ1-1; 7 nucleotides align to TRBD1. The germline V gene encodes CDR1 SGHTA and CDR2 FQGTGA. V gave up 1 base and J gave up 7 bases; unmatched junction bases: 3. The CDR3 spans 13 residues. CDR3 nucleotides: TGTGCCAGCAGCTTAATGGGGGACAGTGAAGCTTTCTTT. Translated, it gives CASSLMGDSEAFF.

The J gene is TRBJ2-2, the V gene TRBV7-3; 10 nucleotides agree with TRBD1. Germline loops: CDR1 SGHTA, CDR2 FQGTGA. This CDR3 comprises 16 residues. J was trimmed by 4 bases and V by 1 base; bases with no gene match: 3. The CDR3 reads CASSLMTGGVTGELFF. CDR3 nucleotides: TGTGCCAGCAGCTTAATGACAGGGGGCGTCACCGGGGAGCTGTTTTTT.

This clone appeared a few times. The CDR3 sequence is CASTRTDLEGGAFF. The CDR3 DNA reads as TGTGCCAGCACCAGGACAGACCTCGAGGGTGGGGCTTTCTTT. The chain is built from TRBV9 and TRBJ1-1; TRBD1 might be the D (6 bases). Germline-derived CDR1 and CDR2 are SGDLS and YYNGEE. The length of the CDR3 is 14 residues. V was clipped by 6 bases and J by 11 bases, with 23 bases between them.

The CDR3: CASSDSGGADTQYF. CDR3 bases: TGCGCCAGCAGTGATAGCGGGGGGGCAGATACGCAGTATTTT. The chain is built from TRBV10-1 and TRBJ2-3; 11 bases are shared with TRBD2. The CDR3 runs to 14 residues. Germline V gives CDR1 WNHNN, CDR2 SYGVQD (reference sequence). The V and J ends lost 3 bases and 4 bases, in that order; junction bases with no gene match: 0.

The chain combines TRBV15 with TRBJ1-2, with 7 positions matching TRBD1. V shed 1 base and J 4 bases; nucleotides not matched to a gene: 15. The CDR3 is 18 amino acids. Germline V gene sequence: CDR1 LNHNV, CDR2 YYDKDF (reference sequence). The CDR3 coding sequence is TGTGCCACCAGCAGAGGGGACAGCTATATGGGTGTGGGCTATGGCTACACCTTC. Amino acids: CATSRGDSYMGVGYGYTF.

The rearrangement uses TRBV21-1 and TRBJ1-1; the table's TRBD1 call for D was not verified on the DNA. TRBV21-1 is deemed a pseudogene. The CDR3 extends over 14 amino acids. The CDR3 loop reads CASRLQGQNTEAFF. CDR3 coding DNA: TGTGCCAGCAGACTACAGGGCCAGAACACTGAAGCTTTCTTT.

The chain employs TRBV6-5 and TRBJ2-5; D possibly corresponds to TRBD2 (5 bases). The CDR3 has 12 residues. CDR1 and CDR2 (germline): MNHEY, SVGAGI. The germline V and J ends were trimmed by 7 bases and 5 bases, with 11 bases remaining between them. The CDR3 DNA reads TGTGCCAGCACCCCTAGCTCGGAGACCCAGTACTTC. It specifies CASTPSSETQYF.

This clone was picked up one time. The chain combines TRBV3-1 (or the pseudogene TRBV3-2) with TRBJ2-5, with 8 bases that match TRBD2. Germline assignment: CDR1 LGHDT and CDR2 YNNKEL (reference sequence). The CDR3 consists of 14 residues. V was clipped by 1 base and J by 7 bases; unmatched bases: 5. The CDR3 protein is CASSQAGGVGTQYF. CDR3 DNA: TGTGCCAGCAGCCAAGCGGGGGGGGTGGGGACCCAGTACTTC.

The rearrangement uses TRBV7-3 and TRBJ1-2; no clear D gene. CDR3 length equals 13 residues. Germline CDR1 reads SGHTA; CDR2 reads FQGTGA. Trimming removed 1 base at V and 7 bases at J, with 10 bases between. In DNA, the CDR3 is TGTGCCAGCAGCTTAAAATTAGAGGGTGGCTACACCTTC. Translating gives CASSLKLEGGYTF.

CDR3 coding DNA: TGTGCCAGCAGCTGGGACAGAGACTACGAGCAGTACTTC. Encoded protein: CASSWDRDYEQYF. The chain links TRBV5-4 to TRBJ2-7; TRBD1 matches 7 bases. The CDR3 sequence is 13 residues long. The germline CDR1 and CDR2 sequences are SGHNT and YYREEE (reference sequence). J lost 3 bases, V lost 3 bases, and 3 bases had no gene match.

The chain links TRBV18 to TRBJ1-1; D gene unclear. V lost 5 bases and J lost 4, with 17 bases in between. This CDR3 spans 15 amino acids. The germline gives CDR1 KGHSH, CDR2 LQKENI. The CDR3 reads CASSSVVGGGTEAFF. Written as DNA, the CDR3 is TGTGCCAGCTCATCGGTCGTGGGCGGAGGCACTGAAGCTTTCTTT.

V gene TRBV10-3 combines with J gene TRBJ1-4; D might be TRBD1 (6 bases). The CDR3 contains 16 residues. From germline, CDR1 is ENHRY and CDR2 SYGVKD. V lost 0 bases, J lost 9 bases, and 17 bases lay in between. The CDR3: CAISESRGTRPKKLFF. CDR3 in DNA: TGTGCCATCAGTGAGTCGAGGGGGACACGACCGAAAAAACTGTTTTTT.